The entry that follows covers one TCR beta chain sequence. Its antigen is unknown. The data were obtained in a study of neoadjuvant nivolumab and ipilimumab in lung cancer. Study-wide context: The combination arm added day-1 ipilimumab 1 mg/kg to nivolumab 3 mg/kg on days 1, 15, 29. Overall study findings and caveats: TCR richness and clonality were higher in tumors than adjacent uninvolved lung. From pretherapy to surgery, tumor richness and clonality rose with dual therapy. Resected-tumor TCR richness correlated positively with pretherapy blood richness.

Germline V gene lookup returns CDR1 GTSNPN and CDR2 SVGIG (reference sequence). The CDR3 runs to 12 residues. Trimming removed 3 bases from V and 10 bases from J, with 13 bases in between. Clones were sequenced by immunoSEQ multiplex PCR, and TCRdb holds only the in-frame ones, with some missing. The sample consists of roughly 13,000 clones, approximately 94% of them appearing once. This clonotype originated in an adult with non-small cell lung cancer. The chain uses TRBV30 and TRBJ2-1, with a weak D call TRBD1 (5 bases). Sequences were derived from peripheral blood, sampled after neoadjuvant nivolumab, alone or with ipilimumab, at or shortly before surgery. This chain's CDR3 is CAWSRVLGEQFF. DNA for the CDR3: TGTGCCTGGAGCAGGGTACTTGGGGAGCAGTTCTTC.